The clone carrying this T cell receptor (beta chain) was seen a few times. Its antigen remains unknown. 13 Jbeta primers and 60 Vbeta primers were used for the PCR. Only in-frame clones appear in the TCRdb table, and some are missing; sequencing was by immunoSEQ multiplex PCR. In the table there are about 140,000 clones, less than 85% of which are singletons. The data belong to a study of cytomegalovirus exposure and HLA in healthy donors. Study details: Approximately 180 million T cells yielded around 120 million unique TCR beta sequences in earlier analysis.

Overall study findings and caveats: Most of the CMV-associated TCR beta chains (in a later analysis) appeared to be HLA-restricted.

This CDR3 is built from 17 residues. Per the germline V gene, CDR1 is SEHNR and CDR2 is FQNEAQ (reference sequence). The ends lost 2 bases at V and 2 bases at J; junction bases unmatched: 9. This sequence joins TRBV7-9 and TRBJ2-3, with 8 nucleotides matching TRBD1. Sequencing was carried out using PBMCs. This receptor was obtained from a man aged 40-49 years in good health and CMV-seropositive. CDR3 nucleotide sequence: TGTGCCAGCAGCTTACCCAGACAGGGGTACAACACAGATACGCAGTATTTT. Translated, it gives CASSLPRQGYNTDTQYF.